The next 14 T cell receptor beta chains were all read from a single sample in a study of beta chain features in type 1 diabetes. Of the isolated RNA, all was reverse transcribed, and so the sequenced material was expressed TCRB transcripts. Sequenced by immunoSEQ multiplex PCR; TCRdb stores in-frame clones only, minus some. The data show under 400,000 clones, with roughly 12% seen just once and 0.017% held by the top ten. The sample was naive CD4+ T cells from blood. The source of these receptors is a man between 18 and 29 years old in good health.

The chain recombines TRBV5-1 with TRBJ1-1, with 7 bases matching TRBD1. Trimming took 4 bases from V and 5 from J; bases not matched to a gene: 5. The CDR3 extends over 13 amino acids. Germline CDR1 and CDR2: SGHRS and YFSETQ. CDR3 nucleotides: TGCGCCAGCAGCCCCTCAGGGGGGACTGAAGCTTTCTTT. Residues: CASSPSGGTEAFF.

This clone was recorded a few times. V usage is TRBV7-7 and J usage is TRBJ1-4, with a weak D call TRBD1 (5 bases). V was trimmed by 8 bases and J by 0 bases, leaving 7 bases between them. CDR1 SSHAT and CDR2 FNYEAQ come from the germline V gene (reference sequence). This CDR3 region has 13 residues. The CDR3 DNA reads TGTGCCAGCTCAGGGCCAACTAATGAAAAACTGTTTTTT. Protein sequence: CASSGPTNEKLFF.

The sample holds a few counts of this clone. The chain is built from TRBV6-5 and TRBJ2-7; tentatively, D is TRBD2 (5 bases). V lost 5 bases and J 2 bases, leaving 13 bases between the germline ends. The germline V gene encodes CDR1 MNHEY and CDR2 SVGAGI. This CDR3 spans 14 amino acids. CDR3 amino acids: CASSDHDGTYEQYF. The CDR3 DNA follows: TGTGCCAGCAGTGACCACGACGGGACCTACGAGCAGTACTTC.

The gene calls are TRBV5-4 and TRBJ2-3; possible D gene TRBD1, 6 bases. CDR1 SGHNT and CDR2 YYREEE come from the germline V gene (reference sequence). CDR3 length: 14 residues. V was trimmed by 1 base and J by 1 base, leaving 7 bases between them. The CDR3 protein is CASSLWGRTDTQYF. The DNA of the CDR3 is TGTGCCAGCAGCTTGTGGGGGCGCACAGATACGCAGTATTTT.

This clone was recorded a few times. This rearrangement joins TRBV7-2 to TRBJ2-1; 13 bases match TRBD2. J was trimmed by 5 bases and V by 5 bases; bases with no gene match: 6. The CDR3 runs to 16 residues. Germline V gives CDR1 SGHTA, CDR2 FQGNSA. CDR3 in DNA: TGTGCCAGCAGCAAACGGACTAGCGGGAGCCACAATGAGCAGTTCTTC. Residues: CASSKRTSGSHNEQFF.

The CDR3 coding sequence is TGTGCCAGCAGTGACAGTAACACTGAAGCTTTCTTT. It codes for CASSDSNTEAFF. The chain has TRBV28 and TRBJ1-1; possible D gene TRBD1, 5 bases. The germline CDR1 and CDR2 sequences are MDHEN and SYDVKM. Trimming stripped 5 bases from V and 2 bases from J, with 6 bases between. CDR3 size: 12 residues.

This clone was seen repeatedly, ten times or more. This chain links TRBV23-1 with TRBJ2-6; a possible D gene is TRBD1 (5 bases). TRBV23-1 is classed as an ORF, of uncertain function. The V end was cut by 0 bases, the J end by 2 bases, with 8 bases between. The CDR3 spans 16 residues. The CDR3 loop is CASSQSSGTGANVLTF. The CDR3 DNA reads TGCGCCAGCAGTCAATCCTCAGGGACTGGGGCCAACGTCCTGACTTTC.

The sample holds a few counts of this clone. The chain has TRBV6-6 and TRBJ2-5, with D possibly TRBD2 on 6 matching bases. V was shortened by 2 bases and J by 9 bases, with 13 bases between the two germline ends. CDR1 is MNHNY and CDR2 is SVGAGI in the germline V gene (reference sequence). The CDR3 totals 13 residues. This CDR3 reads CASSYLLGEAQYF. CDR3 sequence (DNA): TGTGCCAGCAGTTACCTGCTAGGGGAGGCCCAGTACTTC.

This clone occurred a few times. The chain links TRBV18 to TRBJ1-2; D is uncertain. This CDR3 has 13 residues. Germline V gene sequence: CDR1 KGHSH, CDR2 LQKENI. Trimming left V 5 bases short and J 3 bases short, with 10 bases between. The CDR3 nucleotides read TGTGCCAGCTCAAGTGACACCCACTATGGCTACACCTTC. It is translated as CASSSDTHYGYTF.

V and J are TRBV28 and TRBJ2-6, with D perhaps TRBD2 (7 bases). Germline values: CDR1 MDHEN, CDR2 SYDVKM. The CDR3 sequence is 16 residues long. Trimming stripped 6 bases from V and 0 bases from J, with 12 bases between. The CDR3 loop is CASRVGGASGANVLTF. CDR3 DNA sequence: TGTGCCAGCAGGGTTGGGGGGGCCTCTGGGGCCAACGTCCTGACTTTC. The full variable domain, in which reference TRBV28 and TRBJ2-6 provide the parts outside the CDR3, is DVKVTQSSRYLVKRTGEKVFLECVQDMDHENMFWYRQDPGLGLRLIYFSYDVKMKEKGDIPEGYSVSREKKERFSLILESASTNQTSMYLCASRVGGASGANVLTFGAGSRLTVL.

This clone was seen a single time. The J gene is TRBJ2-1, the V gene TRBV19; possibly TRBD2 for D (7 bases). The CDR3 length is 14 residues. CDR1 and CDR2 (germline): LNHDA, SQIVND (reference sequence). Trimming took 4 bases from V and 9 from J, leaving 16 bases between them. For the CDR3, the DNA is TGTGCCAGTAGTAGGCGGGAGTCGGACAGTGAGCAGTTCTTC. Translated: CASSRRESDSEQFF.

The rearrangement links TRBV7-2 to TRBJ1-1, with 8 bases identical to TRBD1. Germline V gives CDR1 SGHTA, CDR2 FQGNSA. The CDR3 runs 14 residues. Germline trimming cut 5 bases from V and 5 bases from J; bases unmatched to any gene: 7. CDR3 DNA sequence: TGTGCCAGCAGCCCCCGGACAGGGAAGACTGAAGCTTTCTTT. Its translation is CASSPRTGKTEAFF.

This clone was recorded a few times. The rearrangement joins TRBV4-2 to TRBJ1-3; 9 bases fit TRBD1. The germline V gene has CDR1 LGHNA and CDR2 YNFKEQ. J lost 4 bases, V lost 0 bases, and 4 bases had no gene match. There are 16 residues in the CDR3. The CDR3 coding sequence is TGTGCCAGCAGCCAAGAATGGGACAGGGTAGGAAACACCATATATTTT. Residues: CASSQEWDRVGNTIYF.

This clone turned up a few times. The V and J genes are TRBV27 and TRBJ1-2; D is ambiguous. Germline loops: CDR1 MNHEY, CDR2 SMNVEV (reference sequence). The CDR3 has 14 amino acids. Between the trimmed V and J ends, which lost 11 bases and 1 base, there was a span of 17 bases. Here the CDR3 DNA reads TGTGCCGCCTTCGGATGGGCGGGTAACTATGGCTACACCTTC. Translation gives CAAFGWAGNYGYTF.